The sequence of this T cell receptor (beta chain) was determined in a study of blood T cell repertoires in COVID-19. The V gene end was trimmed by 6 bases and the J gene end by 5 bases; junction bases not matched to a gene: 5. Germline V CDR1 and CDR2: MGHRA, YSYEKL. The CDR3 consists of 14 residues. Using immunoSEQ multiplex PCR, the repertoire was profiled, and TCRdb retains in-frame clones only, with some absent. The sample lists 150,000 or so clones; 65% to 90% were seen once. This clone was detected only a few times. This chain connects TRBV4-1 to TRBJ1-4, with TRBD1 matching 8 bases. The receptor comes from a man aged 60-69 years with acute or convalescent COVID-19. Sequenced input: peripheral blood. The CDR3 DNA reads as TGCGCCAGCAGGGACAGGGCCAAAAATGAAAAACTGTTTTTT. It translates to CASRDRAKNEKLFF.